These T cell receptor beta chains were read from a single sample in a study of shared clonotypes between healthy human individuals. Some clones are missing from TCRdb's copy, which holds only in-frame ones; the method was immunoSEQ multiplex PCR. Among about 650,000 clones listed, around 95% were seen once. Sequencing was performed on naive CD8+ T cells sorted from blood. The receptors originated from a woman in her thirties in good health. CDR3s include the opening cysteine and the closing phenylalanine or tryptophan. D genes are given only for firm matches. The size field is filled for only some rows; it gives once, few, many or a size class.

J gene,D gene,V gene,clone size,CDR3 protein,CDR3 DNA
TRBJ2-7,.,TRBV4-2,.,CASSQDVIRSGDEQYF,TGTGCCAGCAGCCAAGATGTCATAAGGTCCGGTGACGAGCAGTACTTC
TRBJ2-1,TRBD2,TRBV6-6,.,CASSLSSGRGNTEQFF,TGTGCCAGCTCCCTTTCTAGCGGGAGGGGGAATACTGAGCAGTTCTTC
TRBJ2-7,.,TRBV27,.,CASSLSKVGSAAYEQYF,TGTGCCAGCAGTTTATCGAAGGTGGGCTCCGCGGCCTACGAGCAGTACTTC
TRBJ2-2,TRBD2,TRBV4-2,.,CASSQGPGLAGGPGTGELFF,TGTGCCAGCAGCCAAGGCCCGGGACTAGCGGGAGGGCCAGGCACCGGGGAGCTGTTTTTT
TRBJ2-1,TRBD2,TRBV9,.,CASSVGLAAVSSYNEQFF,TGTGCCAGCAGCGTAGGACTAGCGGCCGTAAGCTCCTACAATGAGCAGTTCTTC
TRBJ1-1,.,TRBV2,few,CASSMGSGDTEAFF,TGTGCCAGCAGTATGGGGAGTGGGGACACTGAAGCTTTCTTT
TRBJ1-2,TRBD1,TRBV9,.,CASSGGQGLWYTF,TGTGCCAGCAGTGGGGGACAGGGACTTTGGTACACCTTC
TRBJ2-3,TRBD2,TRBV7-9,.,CASSSPGERETDTQYF,TGTGCCAGCAGCAGTCCAGGGGAGCGGGAGACAGATACGCAGTATTTT
TRBJ2-7,.,TRBV5-5,.,CASSFSYEQYF,TGTGCCAGCAGCTTCAGCTACGAGCAGTACTTC
TRBJ1-2,.,TRBV4-1,.,CASSQDRAAVGGYTF,TGCGCCAGCAGCCAAGATCGTGCGGCCGTAGGTGGCTACACCTTC
TRBJ2-1,.,TRBV7-3,.,CASSIIPERYRLGGKGSYNEQFF,TGTGCCAGCAGCATAATCCCAGAAAGATACAGGTTGGGGGGAAAGGGGTCCTACAATGAGCAGTTCTTC
TRBJ1-2,.,TRBV7-5,.,CVRSLVIPEAGYTF,TGTGTCAGAAGCTTAGTAATCCCAGAAGCCGGCTACACCTTC
TRBJ2-1,.,TRBV23-1,.,CASHPRDKANNEQFF,TGCGCCAGCCATCCCCGGGACAAAGCCAACAATGAGCAGTTCTTC
TRBJ2-1,TRBD2,TRBV7-7,.,CASSLTSADEQFF,TGTGCCAGCAGCTTAACTAGCGCTGATGAGCAGTTCTTC
TRBJ2-7,TRBD2,TRBV6-6,.,CASGLNSGIAYEQYF,TGTGCCAGCGGCCTAAATAGCGGGATAGCCTACGAGCAGTACTTC
TRBJ2-7,TRBD1,TRBV5-6,.,CASSLEGQGIYEQYF,TGTGCCAGCAGCTTGGAAGGACAGGGGATCTACGAGCAGTACTTC
TRBJ2-1,.,TRBV7-2,.,CASSLERVNEQFF,TGTGCCAGCAGCTTAGAAAGGGTCAATGAGCAGTTCTTC
TRBJ2-7,.,TRBV5-6,.,CASSFGDFYEQYF,TGTGCCAGCAGCTTTGGGGACTTCTACGAGCAGTACTTC